Below are 5 T cell receptor beta chains sequenced from a single sample in a study of cytomegalovirus exposure and HLA in healthy donors. A multiplex PCR was run with 60 Vbeta primers and 13 Jbeta primers. Produced via immunoSEQ multiplex PCR; TCRdb's table is partial and in-frame only. This table has hundreds of thousands of clones, around 84% appearing once. Sequencing used PBMCs. The receptors originated from a girl aged 2 to 10 in good health and CMV-seronegative.

The V and J genes are TRBV27 and TRBJ2-7; 8 positions agree with TRBD1. V shed 1 base and J 7 bases; nucleotides not matched to a gene: 9. CDR1 is MNHEY and CDR2 is SMNVEV in the germline V gene (reference sequence). The CDR3 totals 15 residues. For the CDR3, the DNA is TGTGCCAGCAGTTTATTAGGACAGGGTTCACGGGAGCAGTACTTC. As protein: CASSLLGQGSREQYF.

The chain couples TRBV6-6 to TRBJ2-1; 13 bases line up with TRBD2. The ends lost 6 bases at V and 9 bases at J; junction bases unmatched: 8. This CDR3 is 15 amino acids long. CDR1 and CDR2 from the germline V gene are MNHNY and SVGAGI (reference sequence). CDR3 residues: CASSILAGGPCEQFF. DNA for the CDR3: TGTGCCAGCAGCATACTAGCGGGAGGGCCATGTGAGCAGTTCTTC.

This clone showed up just once. The genes are TRBV6-6 and TRBJ1-2; maybe TRBD1 (5 bases). CDR3 length: 13 residues. V lost 8 bases to trimming and J lost 5 bases, with 15 bases between them. Germline-derived CDR1 and CDR2 are MNHNY and SVGAGI (reference sequence). The CDR3 here is CASHDPGGYGYTF. CDR3 sequence (DNA): TGTGCCAGCCACGATCCGGGGGGTTATGGCTACACCTTC.

The chain uses TRBV15 and TRBJ1-5, with 8 bases that match TRBD1. V lost 5 bases, J lost 2 bases, and 20 bases stayed unmatched. CDR3 length: 20 amino acids. Germline CDR1 reads LNHNV; CDR2 reads YYDKDF (reference sequence). The CDR3 DNA follows: TGTGCCACCAGCGGACCGGGACAGGAGTATTTTATTAGCGGCAATCAGCCCCAGCATTTT. This sequence encodes CATSGPGQEYFISGNQPQHF.

This chain uses TRBV29-1 with TRBJ1-3, with 7 nucleotides matching TRBD1. Germline CDR1 and CDR2: SQVTM and ANQGSEA. CDR3 length: 17 amino acids. Unmatched junction bases numbered 18, after V lost 7 bases and J lost 3 bases. CDR3 in amino acids: CSGTIQGDRGFGNTIYF. The CDR3 nucleotides are TGCAGCGGGACTATCCAGGGGGACCGAGGCTTTGGAAACACCATATATTTT.